This T cell receptor (beta chain) was sequenced in a study of OX40 agonist ivuxolimab in advanced cancers. Looking at the study overall: Hepatocellular carcinoma, melanoma, renal cell or head and neck cancer occurred in dose-escalation patients.

Trimming removed 0 bases from V and 3 bases from J, with 4 bases in between. This CDR3 is 12 amino acids long. CDR1 and CDR2 (germline): SGHNT, YYREEE (reference sequence). Only in-frame clones appear in the TCRdb table, and some are missing; sequencing was by immunoSEQ multiplex PCR. The data hold about 46,000 clones, with 89% observed a single time. Sample: CD4+ or CD8+ T cells sorted from blood, taken in a trial of the OX40 agonist ivuxolimab. The receptor's source is an adult with an advanced solid tumor such as melanoma, head and neck, liver or kidney cancer. The rearrangement joins TRBV5-4 to TRBJ2-7; D uncertain. This chain's CDR3 is CASSLVSYEQYF. CDR3 DNA sequence: TGTGCCAGCAGCTTGGTCAGCTACGAGCAGTACTTC.